The 14 T cell receptor beta chains reported below all come from one sample, sequenced in a study of cytomegalovirus exposure and HLA in healthy donors. The PCR used 60 Vbeta and 13 Jbeta primers. Libraries were prepared by immunoSEQ multiplex PCR; TCRdb keeps only in-frame clonotypes and omits some of them. Among over 75,000 clones listed, around nine tenths were seen once. Sequencing input: PBMCs. Receptor source: a man aged 30 to 45 in good health and CMV-seropositive.

The V gene is TRBV9, the J gene TRBJ2-7; D call uncertain. The CDR3 spans 16 residues. Trimming shortened V by 5 bases and J by 1 base, and 19 bases separated the two germline ends. Germline assignment: CDR1 SGDLS and CDR2 YYNGEE. The CDR3 is CASSREVATSSYEQYF. The DNA of the CDR3 is TGTGCCAGCAGTCGTGAGGTCGCAACTTCATCCTACGAGCAGTACTTC. The full variable domain, completed using reference TRBV9 and TRBJ2-7, is DSGVTQTPKHLITATGQRVTLRCSPRSGDLSVYWYQQSLDQGLQFLIQYYNGEERAKGNILERFSAQQFPDLHSELNLSSLELGDSALYFCASSREVATSSYEQYFGPGTRLTVT.

The V and J genes are TRBV4-2 and TRBJ1-1; 8 nucleotides line up with TRBD1. This CDR3 comprises 14 residues. Germline V CDR1 and CDR2: LGHNA, YNFKEQ. The J segment lost 7 bases and the V segment lost 4 bases, leaving 8 bases of the junction unmatched. The CDR3 loop reads CASSRGQELHEAFF. The CDR3 region has the DNA TGTGCCAGCAGCCGGGGACAGGAGCTTCATGAAGCTTTCTTT.

The rearrangement joins TRBV4-1 to TRBJ2-1; TRBD2 is a possible D gene (6 bases). CDR3 size: 16 residues. Trimming removed 2 bases from V and 4 bases from J, with 15 bases in between. Germline-derived CDR1 and CDR2 are MGHRA and YSYEKL. The CDR3 loop is CASSQLIADPYNEQFF. The CDR3 region has the DNA TGCGCCAGCAGCCAACTTATAGCGGATCCTTACAATGAGCAGTTCTTC.

The chain uses TRBV4-2 and TRBJ2-1, with a possible D match to TRBD2 (5 bases). V dropped 0 bases and J dropped 1 base, with 13 bases sitting between them. This CDR3 spans 17 amino acids. The germline V gene has CDR1 LGHNA and CDR2 YNFKEQ. CDR3 bases: TGTGCCAGCAGCCAAGAGCCCTCCAGCGGTTCCTACAATGAGCAGTTCTTC. Translated: CASSQEPSSGSYNEQFF.

The V and J genes are TRBV9 and TRBJ2-7; D is possibly TRBD2 (6 bases). Germline CDR1 SGDLS, CDR2 YYNGEE. V lost 0 bases and J 7 bases, leaving 11 bases between the germline ends. The CDR3 loop spans 13 amino acids. The chain's CDR3 is CASSVAGEGEQYF. In DNA form, the CDR3 reads TGTGCCAGCAGCGTAGCGGGAGAAGGGGAGCAGTACTTC. Together with reference TRBV9 and TRBJ2-7, the CDR3 gives the full variable domain: DSGVTQTPKHLITATGQRVTLRCSPRSGDLSVYWYQQSLDQGLQFLIQYYNGEERAKGNILERFSAQQFPDLHSELNLSSLELGDSALYFCASSVAGEGEQYFGPGTRLTVT.

The chain couples TRBV5-1 to TRBJ1-1, with 7 bases fitting TRBD1. The length of the CDR3 is 14 residues. With 0 bases clipped from V and 5 bases from J, the junction kept 4 bases outside the gene matches. The V gene's germline CDR1 is SGHRS and CDR2 YFSETQ. The CDR3 region has the DNA TGCGCCAGCAGCTTGGCTATCAGGGGGACTGAAGCTTTCTTT. As protein: CASSLAIRGTEAFF.

V usage is TRBV5-1 and J usage is TRBJ1-3; 7 bases agree with TRBD1. V was clipped by 4 bases and J by 0 bases; unmatched bases: 7. The CDR3 spans 16 residues. Germline CDR1 is SGHRS and CDR2 is YFSETQ. The CDR3 DNA reads TGCGCCAGCAGCACCGGACAGGCAAGCTCTGGAAACACCATATATTTT. Translated, it gives CASSTGQASSGNTIYF.

The chain combines TRBV5-1 with TRBJ1-1; D remains ambiguous. Trimming took 4 bases from V and 1 from J, leaving 14 bases between them. The V gene's germline CDR1 is SGHRS and CDR2 YFSETQ. The CDR3 spans 15 residues. Written as DNA, the CDR3 is TGCGCCAGCAGCATAACAATTCTTTCGAACACTGAAGCTTTCTTT. It codes for CASSITILSNTEAFF.

V gene TRBV10-3 combines with J gene TRBJ2-5, with TRBD1 identical over 10 bases. Trimming cost V 0 bases and J 2 bases; bases outside gene matches: 6. The CDR3 covers 17 residues. CDR1 ENHRY and CDR2 SYGVKD come from the germline V gene. CDR3 region: CAISESMGQGTQETQYF. The CDR3 region has the DNA TGTGCCATCAGTGAGTCGATGGGACAGGGGACACAAGAGACCCAGTACTTC.

The chain combines TRBV5-1 with TRBJ2-7; 7 bases align to TRBD1. Germline V gene data show CDR1 as SGHRS and CDR2 as YFSETQ. The CDR3 runs to 17 residues. Losses at the gene ends were 0 bases for V and 2 bases for J; bases not matched to a gene: 11. The CDR3 nucleotides read TGCGCCAGCAGCTTGGATGGAGGACAGGTACTAGCCTACGAGCAGTACTTC. Translating gives CASSLDGGQVLAYEQYF.

This chain connects TRBV27 to TRBJ2-7; 8 nucleotides match TRBD1. V dropped 0 bases and J dropped 6; count of bases not matched to a gene: 7. The CDR3 spans 15 residues. The germline V gene encodes CDR1 MNHEY and CDR2 SMNVEV (reference sequence). CDR3 loop: CASSLSAGQAAEQYF. CDR3 coding DNA: TGTGCCAGCAGTTTATCGGCGGGACAGGCGGCCGAGCAGTACTTC.

The genes are TRBV28 and TRBJ2-7, with 9 bases fitting TRBD1. Per the germline V gene, CDR1 is MDHEN and CDR2 is SYDVKM. With 10 bases clipped from V and 5 bases from J, the junction kept 18 bases outside the gene matches. This CDR3 is built from 16 residues. The DNA for the CDR3 is TGTGCCACCAAATACCACCCCGGGACAGGGAGGAACGAGCAGTACTTC. It encodes CATKYHPGTGRNEQYF.

The genes are TRBV27 and TRBJ2-5; 7 nucleotides align to TRBD1. The CDR3 runs 15 residues. J lost 3 bases, V lost 4 bases, and 8 bases had no gene match. The germline gives CDR1 MNHEY, CDR2 SMNVEV (reference sequence). The CDR3, as DNA: TGTGCCAGCAGTTGGGTATCGGACAGGAAAGAGACCCAGTACTTC. It encodes CASSWVSDRKETQYF.

This rearrangement joins TRBV2 to TRBJ2-2; D gene unclear. Deletions cut 7 bases from V and 7 bases from J, with 13 bases between. The CDR3 extends over 13 amino acids. The germline V gene has CDR1 SNHLY and CDR2 FYNNEI. CDR3 sequence reads: CASKERLGGELFF. The CDR3 DNA reads TGTGCCAGCAAGGAGCGATTGGGCGGGGAGCTGTTTTTT.